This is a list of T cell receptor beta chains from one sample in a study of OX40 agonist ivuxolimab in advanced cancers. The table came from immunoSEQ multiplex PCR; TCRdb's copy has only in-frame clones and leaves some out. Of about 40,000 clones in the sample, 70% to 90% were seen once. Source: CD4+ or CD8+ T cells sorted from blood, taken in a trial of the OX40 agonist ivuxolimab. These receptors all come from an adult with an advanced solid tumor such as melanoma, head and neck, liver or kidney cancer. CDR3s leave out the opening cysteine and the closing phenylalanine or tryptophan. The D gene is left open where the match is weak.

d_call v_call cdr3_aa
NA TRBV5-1 ASSFSRTTNEKLF
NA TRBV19 ASSIRGGFDTQY
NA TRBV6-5 ASSSPGGVAF
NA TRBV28 ASSSYLMGGGAKNIQY
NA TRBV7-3 ASRNPGYGYT
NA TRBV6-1 ASSEGGWGTQY
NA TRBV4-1 ASSQGHLNTEAF
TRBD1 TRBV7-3 ASSSHRGLSTDTQY
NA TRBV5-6 ASSLGIAGAANEQY
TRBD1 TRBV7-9 ASSLVAGGLINEQF
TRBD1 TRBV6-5 ASSFRDRDYEQY
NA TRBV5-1 ASSFWGRGSLNTEAF
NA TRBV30 AWRPGPGQETQY
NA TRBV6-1 ASRDTGPYEQY
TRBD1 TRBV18 ASSLRDRAFNEQF
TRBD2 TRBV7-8 ASSPSSGSRADTQY
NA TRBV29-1 SVEDGGLETQY
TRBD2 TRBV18 ASSGTSGGFAYEQY
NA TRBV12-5 ASGFSNQPQH
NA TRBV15 ATSRLNSRAF
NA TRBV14 ASSQAGVFYEQY
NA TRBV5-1 ASSLEGVETQY
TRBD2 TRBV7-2 ASSLQAGGRNEQF
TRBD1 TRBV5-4 ASSSQGASYNEQF
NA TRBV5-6 ASSLDVAGNTIY
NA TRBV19 ASSMTEYGYT
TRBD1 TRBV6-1 ASSGGTAAQPQH
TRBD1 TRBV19 ASNSLPGQITGELF
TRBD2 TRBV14 ASSPPSGRLIETQY
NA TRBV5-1 ASSLTSTDTQY
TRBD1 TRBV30 AWSRDREGQPQH
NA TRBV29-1 SVEVGSPGAF
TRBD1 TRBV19 ASSADRAANTEAF
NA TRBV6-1 ASSSDRRGEQY
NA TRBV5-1 ASSFRTGNTGELF
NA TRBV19 ASSSTVNTEAF
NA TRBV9 ASSPLHNEQF
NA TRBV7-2 ASSLSQNTGELF
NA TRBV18 ASSPDSSPLH
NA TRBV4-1 ASSQGGDGSSYNEQF
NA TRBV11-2 ASKDTPGELF
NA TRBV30 AWRAGLSKQF
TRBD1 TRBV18 ASSPLPGQTLYEQY
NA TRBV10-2 ASSEFGWTEAF
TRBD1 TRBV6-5 ASRQGTLGTGELF
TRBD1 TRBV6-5 ASSYSSLGGRDEQY
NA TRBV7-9 ASSLITTRDTQY
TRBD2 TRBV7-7 ASSLGLAGEQETQY
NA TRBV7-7 ASSLPGAGLETQY
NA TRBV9 ASSVGLGESYEQY
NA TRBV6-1 ASSEALWAFYGYT
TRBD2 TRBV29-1 SSSGRSGLAGSTDTQY
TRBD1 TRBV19 ASTVGTARRGNTIY
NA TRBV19 ASTMTLGGDGYT
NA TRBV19 ASSIKPLYNSPLH